This T cell receptor (beta chain) derives from a study of vaccination and CD4 T cells after COVID-19. Turning to the study itself: Stimulation of the cells used overlapping spike peptide pools from SARS-CoV-2 and from the common cold coronaviruses HCoV-NL63, HCoV-OC43 and HCoV-229E.

This clonotype has just a few counts. Its antigen is not known. Oncomine TCR Beta short-read sequencing was applied to DNA from cultured CD4+ T cells. Via MiXCR, TCRdb re-called the PCR reads, giving one row per CDR3 protein. Counted here are some 21,000 distinct CDR3 sequences, almost 50% occurring once; the ten biggest clones make up 9% to 10%. Noted treatment: roughly ten-day PBMC culture with coronavirus spike peptide pools or control peptides (ViraFEST assay). The ViraFEST method relied on peptide pools to expand antigen-specific T cells, followed by TCR sequencing. Findings and limits, study-wide: Convalescent patients had a median roughly 86% of post-vaccine SARS-CoV-2-reactive clones that were detected only after vaccination, not before it.

The sequencing input was CD4+ T cells from blood, cultured in vitro. The sequence was collected from a human donor who had recovered from COVID-19.

In DNA form, the CDR3 reads TGTGCCAGCAGTTTACTTCGACAGGGTAGCGACGAGCAGTACTTC. Encoded protein: CASSLLRQGSDEQYF. The rearrangement links TRBV27 to TRBJ2-7; 7 bases line up with TRBD1. The J segment lost 5 bases and the V segment lost 2 bases, leaving 9 bases of the junction unmatched. The CDR3 extends over 15 amino acids. Germline V lookup: CDR1 MNHEY, CDR2 SMNVEV (reference sequence).